This T cell receptor (beta chain) was recovered during a study of shared T cell receptors in the human thymus. Germline V gene lookup returns CDR1 SEHNR and CDR2 FQNEAQ (reference sequence). The CDR3 extends over 16 amino acids. V was clipped by 5 bases and J by 4 bases; unmatched bases: 7. The assay was immunoSEQ multiplex PCR, and TCRdb's table has in-frame clones only and misses some. Altogether over 450,000 clones are present, about four fifths being singletons, with the ten largest covering 0.01% to 0.015%. These same data were also listed under a study on human thymus T cells. That paper adds: Resections that were taken during corrective heart surgery supplied the thymus tissue. Thymic and blood repertoires appeared to display a bias in their usage of V and J genes. Thymic repertoires overlap heavily among unrelated individuals, related research has reported.

This clonotype was sampled from a boy younger than two with a congenital heart defect. Sequencing used thymocytes. The V call is TRBV7-9, the J call TRBJ2-1; 11 bases match TRBD2. CDR3 DNA: TGTGCCAGCAGCGGAACCGGGACTAGCGGATACAATGAGCAGTTCTTC. The encoded protein is CASSGTGTSGYNEQFF.